The 5 T cell receptor beta chains below were found in one sample sequenced in a study of blood T cell repertoires in COVID-19. Only in-frame clones appear in the TCRdb table, and some are missing; sequencing was by immunoSEQ multiplex PCR. The profile shows 230,000 or so clones, 88% of them singletons. Material: PBMCs or T cells enriched from blood (not recorded which). The source of these receptors is a woman between 35 and 50 years old with acute COVID-19.

This chain joins TRBV24-1 and TRBJ2-2; the match to TRBD1 covers 8 bases. Trimming removed 3 bases from V and 7 bases from J; junction bases left unmatched: 9. Germline V gives CDR1 KGHDR, CDR2 SFDVKD. CDR3 size: 16 residues. Here the CDR3 DNA reads TGTGCCACCAGTGATGAGGACAGGGCTCTAGGCGGGGAGCTGTTTTTT. The encoded protein is CATSDEDRALGGELFF.

The chain carries TRBV7-2 and TRBJ1-1, with 10 nucleotides matching TRBD1. J gave up 0 bases and V 1 base, and 11 bases lay outside the gene matches. This CDR3 is 19 amino acids long. Germline-derived CDR1 and CDR2 are SGHTA and FQGNSA. CDR3 sequence: CASSLVGQGQVGMNTEAFF. For the CDR3, the DNA is TGTGCCAGCAGCTTAGTGGGACAGGGGCAAGTGGGTATGAACACTGAAGCTTTCTTT.

The chain combines TRBV9 with TRBJ1-4; TRBD1 is a possible D gene (5 bases). This CDR3 is built from 15 residues. Germline CDR1 SGDLS, CDR2 YYNGEE. With 3 bases removed from V and 10 bases from J, the gap between germline ends came to 19 bases. CDR3 nucleotides: TGTGCCAGCAGCGACGACGCCAGGGCGCCGGGAAAACTGTTTTTT. This gives the protein CASSDDARAPGKLFF.

CDR3 nucleotide sequence: TGTGCCAGCAGCTTTAGCGGGCCCCACAATGAGCAGTTCTTC. Protein sequence: CASSFSGPHNEQFF. This rearrangement joins TRBV7-9 to TRBJ2-1; 7 bases match TRBD2. CDR3 size: 14 residues. With V trimmed by 3 bases and J by 5 bases, 4 bases remained unmatched. Germline-derived CDR1 and CDR2 are SEHNR and FQNEAQ (reference sequence).

J is TRBJ2-5 and V is TRBV5-1, with D perhaps matching TRBD1 (5 bases). V was clipped by 3 bases and J by 5 bases, with 5 bases between them. The CDR3 covers 11 residues. Germline CDR1 is SGHRS and CDR2 is YFSETQ. The CDR3 region has the DNA TGCGCCAGCAGCTGGGGCGAGACCCAGTACTTC. It encodes CASSWGETQYF.